This TCR beta chain comes out of a study of pediatric ulcerative colitis. Per the germline V gene, CDR1 is SGHNT and CDR2 is YYREEE (reference sequence). V was shortened by 0 bases and J by 8 bases, with 5 bases between the two germline ends. The CDR3 runs 12 residues. Sequenced by immunoSEQ multiplex PCR; TCRdb stores in-frame clones only, minus some. The profile shows 50,000 to 65,000 clones, about nine tenths of them singletons. The rearrangement links TRBV5-4 to TRBJ1-4; D unclear. Sequenced input: blood. The receptor was derived from a boy aged 5 to 17 with severe ulcerative colitis. The CDR3 protein is CASSLGGEKLFF. Here the CDR3 DNA reads TGTGCCAGCAGCTTGGGCGGAGAAAAACTGTTTTTT.